This T cell receptor (beta chain) came from a study of vaccination and CD4 T cells after COVID-19 (dated by TCRdb to the early 2020s). Notes on the research overall: SARS-CoV-2 positivity had been established in the convalescent patients by nasal swab PCR, and mild disease was recorded in under ten of these patients and severe disease in one. Six males and four females were included in the convalescent cohort, with two Hispanic individuals, seven Caucasians, two Asians and one multiracial person represented. Participants got two doses of the Pfizer-BioNTech BNT162b2 vaccine (n=8) or two doses of the Moderna mRNA-1273 vaccine (n=2). Post-COVID blood samples from convalescent patients were collected a median of roughly 100 days after diagnosis, with a range of 35 to 161 days. Post-vaccine blood samples were obtained a median of about 70 days after the second vaccine dose, with a range of 14 to 241 days. The spike-specific CD4+ TCR repertoire was compared before and after mRNA vaccination in over 9 COVID-19 convalescent patients and a few infection-naive healthy vaccine recipients.

CDR1 and CDR2, per the germline V gene (reference sequence), are LNHDA and SQIVND. From cysteine to phenylalanine, the CDR3 is 18 amino acids long. The read is trimmed to its CDR3 DNA, 54 bases read in frame from base 1. V lost 7 bases and J lost 3 bases, and the count of bases not matched to a germline gene is 17. As regards this clonotype: Its antigen is still unknown. Base-call qualities are not available, and no considerably larger clone is one nucleotide away.

Paper-wide results and their limitations: Although the median number of SARS-CoV-2-reactive clonotypes went up from some 23 after infection to 38 after vaccination, the increase was not significant. The number of convalescent patients in the study was relatively small, and the study did not examine early timepoints following natural infection. Among the post-vaccine SARS-CoV-2-reactive clones in convalescent patients, a median approximately 86% showed up only after vaccination, which suggests vaccine-specific priming. In convalescent patients, nearly all vaccine-specific clones (304 of 307) were found to be mono-reactive for SARS-CoV-2 spike rather than cross-reactive with common cold coronaviruses.

The positive SARS-CoV-2 PCR tests of the convalescent patients were dated from March to December 2020, before the Alpha, Beta and Delta variants emerged in the United States. Ficoll-Paque Plus gradient centrifugation was used to isolate PBMCs from whole blood, and the isolated PBMCs were then either used fresh or cryopreserved at -140C. The method behind the library was PCR. The sequencer was an Illumina iSeq 100. The paper's processing steps were these. Non-productive sequences were removed, and CDR3s not starting with C, not ending with F or W, or shorter than 7 amino acids were discarded. Levenshtein distances (stringdist) and unrooted phylogenetic trees (ape) in R version 3.6.1 were used to assess CDR3 homology. TCRdb redid the processing of the public reads, applying fastp at Q25 and MiXCR, and retained in-frame beta chains. Rows are combined by CDR3 protein, so each entry shows the most common genes and DNA. TCRdb, not the original authors, processed these V and J calls. The sample yields about 18,000 distinct CDR3 sequences; 60% to 75% were counted once. The ten largest clones take up roughly 1.1% of the sample.

The sequence joins TRBV19 to TRBJ1-5, with TRBD1 identical over 8 junction bases. Sequenced material: CD4+ T cells from blood, taken after SARS-CoV-2 vaccination. This receptor was obtained from a human donor who had recovered from COVID-19. CDR3 protein: CASIQRSPGTGDNQPQHF. The DNA is as follows: TGTGCCAGTATCCAAAGGTCCCCAGGGACAGGAGACAATCAGCCCCAGCATTTT. The CDR3, completed at both ends by the reference TRBV19 and TRBJ1-5 genes, gives the full variable domain DGGITQSPKYLFRKEGQNVTLSCEQNLNHDAMYWYRQDPGQGLRLIYYSQIVNDFQKGDIAEGYSVSREKKESFPLTVTSAQKNPTAFYLCASIQRSPGTGDNQPQHFGDGTRLSIL.